One and the same sample provided the 23 T cell receptor beta chains below, sequenced in a study of cytomegalovirus exposure and HLA in healthy donors. The method was immunoSEQ multiplex PCR; TCRdb's version includes in-frame clones alone and lacks a portion of them. The sample lists tens of thousands of clones; roughly 96% were seen once. Sequenced sample: PBMCs. All receptors derive from a man between 18 and 35 years old in good health and CMV-seronegative.

The rearrangement links TRBV7-8 to TRBJ1-5, with D uncertain. The CDR3 has 15 residues. Germline-derived CDR1 and CDR2 are SGHVS and FQNEAQ. The V end was cut by 1 base, the J end by 6 bases, with 13 bases between. The CDR3 is CASSLVPVAGQPQHF. The DNA of the CDR3 is TGTGCCAGCAGCTTAGTCCCGGTTGCGGGTCAGCCCCAGCATTTT.

This chain uses TRBV2 with TRBJ1-5, with a weak D call TRBD1 (6 bases). Germline CDR1 SNHLY, CDR2 FYNNEI. Trimming stripped 2 bases from V and 3 bases from J, with 8 bases between. CDR3 length: 14 amino acids. CDR3 sequence: CASSEQGNNQPQHF. CDR3 coding DNA: TGTGCCAGCAGTGAACAGGGGAACAATCAGCCCCAGCATTTT. The full variable domain, its missing parts supplied by reference TRBV2 and TRBJ1-5, is EPEVTQTPSHQVTQMGQEVILRCVPISNHLYFYWYRQILGQKVEFLVSFYNNEISEKSEIFDDQFSVERPDGSNFTLKIRSTKLEDSAMYFCASSEQGNNQPQHFGDGTRLSIL.

This clone has only one observation. V is TRBV5-5 and J is TRBJ1-2, with 7 bases identical to TRBD1. Per germline, CDR1 SGHKS and CDR2 YYEKEE (reference sequence). This CDR3 is built from 13 residues. Trimming at V came to 4 bases and at J to 7 bases, leaving 7 bases not matched to a gene. CDR3 nucleotides: TGTGCCAGCAGCCCGGACAGGCGCCTTGGCTACACCTTC. Its translation: CASSPDRRLGYTF.

This chain uses TRBV10-3 with TRBJ2-1; D ambiguous. CDR3 length: 15 residues. Germline V gives CDR1 ENHRY, CDR2 SYGVKD. Deletions cut 5 bases from V and 0 bases from J, with 11 bases between. In nucleotides, the CDR3 is TGTGCCATCAGTCAACCTTCGAGCTCCTACAATGAGCAGTTCTTC. Its protein is CAISQPSSSYNEQFF.

The rearrangement joins TRBV19 to TRBJ2-1, with D perhaps matching TRBD1 (6 bases). The CDR3 runs to 18 residues. Germline V gene data show CDR1 as LNHDA and CDR2 as SQIVND (reference sequence). The V gene lost 4 bases and the J gene lost 2 bases, with 21 bases spanning the gap. CDR3 amino acids: CASSTYYRAQPAYNEQFF. The CDR3 DNA sequence: TGTGCCAGTAGTACTTATTACAGGGCGCAACCGGCCTACAATGAGCAGTTCTTC.

The rearrangement uses TRBV11-2 and TRBJ2-3, with TRBD1 as a possible D gene (5 bases). The germline gives CDR1 SGHAT, CDR2 FQNNGV. The CDR3 covers 13 residues. Trimming took off 6 bases at V and 1 base at J, with 8 bases between the two ends. The CDR3 DNA reads TGTGCCAGCAGGGACACCCGCACAGATACGCAGTATTTT. It translates to CASRDTRTDTQYF.

This clone has just one count. The chain links TRBV6-5 to TRBJ2-7; 8 bases align to TRBD1. Germline V gene data show CDR1 as MNHEY and CDR2 as SVGAGI. The CDR3 is 15 residues long. Unmatched junction bases numbered 10, after V lost 6 bases and J lost 3 bases. This CDR3 reads CASSHGRGTGYEQYF. Here the CDR3 DNA reads TGTGCCAGCAGCCACGGGAGAGGGACAGGCTACGAGCAGTACTTC.

The J gene is TRBJ1-4, the V gene TRBV9, with a tentative D call TRBD1 (6 bases). The CDR3 loop spans 14 amino acids. The V gene lost 4 bases and the J gene lost 8 bases, with 15 bases spanning the gap. Germline lookup yields CDR1 SGDLS and CDR2 YYNGEE. In DNA, the CDR3 is TGTGCCAGCAGCCCGCAGGGGAGTTGGGAAAAACTGTTTTTT. Translating gives CASSPQGSWEKLFF.

This clone appeared once. V is TRBV2 and J is TRBJ1-2; 9 nucleotides agree with TRBD1. This CDR3 comprises 15 residues. Per germline, CDR1 SNHLY and CDR2 FYNNEI. Trimming took 0 bases from V and 8 from J; bases not matched to a gene: 7. The CDR3 nucleotides are TGTGCCAGCAGTGAAGCGGGGAGGACAGGGGTGGGCTACACCTTC. Residues: CASSEAGRTGVGYTF.

This chain links TRBV14 with TRBJ2-1; D call uncertain. The CDR3 is made up of 13 amino acids. The germline V and J ends were trimmed by 4 bases and 0 bases, with 4 bases remaining between them. Germline V gene data show CDR1 as SGHDN and CDR2 as FVKESK. CDR3 nucleotides: TGTGCCAGCAGCCCTTTCTCCTACAATGAGCAGTTCTTC. It yields the protein CASSPFSYNEQFF.

This rearrangement joins TRBV2 to TRBJ1-4; D possibly corresponds to TRBD1 (5 bases). Per the germline V gene, CDR1 is SNHLY and CDR2 is FYNNEI. This CDR3 spans 14 amino acids. V lost 6 bases, J lost 6 bases, and 14 bases lay in between. The CDR3 DNA reads as TGTGCCAGCAGCGGAAGGGGAGGGTATGAAAAACTGTTTTTT. Its translation is CASSGRGGYEKLFF. The full variable domain, with the rest looked up from reference TRBV2 and TRBJ1-4, is EPEVTQTPSHQVTQMGQEVILRCVPISNHLYFYWYRQILGQKVEFLVSFYNNEISEKSEIFDDQFSVERPDGSNFTLKIRSTKLEDSAMYFCASSGRGGYEKLFFGSGTQLSVL.

The chain carries TRBV4-2 and TRBJ1-2, with 8 bases fitting TRBD1. Germline V gene lookup returns CDR1 LGHNA and CDR2 YNFKEQ. The CDR3 totals 16 residues. Trimming removed 1 base from V and 8 bases from J; junction bases left unmatched: 12. CDR3 nucleotides: TGTGCCAGCAGCCAAGCGGTGAACCAGGGGGCATGGGGCTACACCTTC. As protein: CASSQAVNQGAWGYTF.

The chain links TRBV28 to TRBJ2-2, with D possibly being TRBD2 (7 bases). The germline V gene encodes CDR1 MDHEN and CDR2 SYDVKM. This CDR3 contains 17 residues. V was pared by 4 bases and J by 3 bases, with 18 bases between. CDR3 sequence reads: CASSYRLGGPDTGELFF. DNA for the CDR3: TGTGCCAGCAGTTACCGACTCGGGGGGCCGGACACCGGGGAGCTGTTTTTT. Drawing the rest from reference TRBV28 and TRBJ2-2, the complete variable domain is DVKVTQSSRYLVKRTGEKVFLECVQDMDHENMFWYRQDPGLGLRLIYFSYDVKMKEKGDIPEGYSVSREKKERFSLILESASTNQTSMYLCASSYRLGGPDTGELFFGEGSRLTVL.

The rearrangement uses TRBV6-1 and TRBJ2-1; 8 bases line up with TRBD1. The germline CDR1 and CDR2 sequences are MNHNS and SASEGT. The junction had 10 bases not matched to a gene; V was cut back by 8 bases and J by 4 bases. The CDR3 sequence is 15 residues long. CDR3 protein: CASFAGDRSYNEQFF. DNA of the CDR3: TGTGCCAGCTTTGCCGGGGACAGGAGTTACAATGAGCAGTTCTTC.

In its sample, this clone was seen once. V and J are TRBV6-5 and TRBJ2-3; D might be TRBD1 (5 bases). V lost 5 bases and J 1 base, leaving 10 bases between the germline ends. CDR3 length: 14 residues. Germline CDR1 reads MNHEY; CDR2 reads SVGAGI. DNA of the CDR3: TGTGCCAGCAGTGTTACAGGACGCACAGATACGCAGTATTTT. Translated: CASSVTGRTDTQYF.

V and J are TRBV19 and TRBJ2-7, with D possibly TRBD2 on 6 matching bases. Per the germline V gene, CDR1 is LNHDA and CDR2 is SQIVND (reference sequence). The CDR3 covers 13 residues. The V end lost 5 bases, the J end lost 1 base, and 9 bases lay between the germline ends. The CDR3 region has the DNA TGTGCCAGTAGTTTTGGGGGGTCCTACGAGCAGTACTTC. Its translation is CASSFGGSYEQYF.

The rearrangement joins TRBV5-1 to TRBJ1-5; 9 bases map to TRBD1. This CDR3 has 13 residues. In germline, CDR1 is SGHRS, CDR2 YFSETQ. Trimming took 5 bases from V and 6 from J; bases not matched to a gene: 3. The CDR3 coding sequence is TGCGCCAGCAGTTCGGACAGGGGTCAGCCCCAGCATTTT. It specifies CASSSDRGQPQHF.

The rearrangement joins TRBV29-1 to TRBJ2-3, with a tentative D call TRBD1 (6 bases). Looked up from germline, CDR1 is SQVTM and CDR2 is ANQGSEA. Between the trimmed V and J ends, which lost 2 bases and 2 bases, there was a span of 14 bases. This CDR3 has 15 amino acids. CDR3 sequence: CSVENEGHLTDTQYF. As DNA, the CDR3 is TGCAGCGTTGAAAATGAGGGACACCTCACAGATACGCAGTATTTT.

This clone appeared a single time. CDR3 in amino acids: CASSYLGSSGNTIYF. The CDR3 DNA reads TGTGCCAGCAGTTACCTAGGGAGCTCTGGAAACACCATATATTTT. The chain combines TRBV6-5 with TRBJ1-3, with D hard to call. The V and J ends lost 2 bases and 0 bases respectively, with 8 bases between them. Germline CDR1 is MNHEY and CDR2 is SVGAGI. The CDR3 totals 15 residues.

The chain has TRBV9 and TRBJ2-3; tentatively, D is TRBD2 (6 bases). The CDR3 consists of 15 residues. V dropped 1 base and J dropped 2 bases, with 11 bases sitting between them. Germline V gene sequence: CDR1 SGDLS, CDR2 YYNGEE. CDR3 region: CASSVRGLDTDTQYF. The CDR3 nucleotides read TGTGCCAGCAGCGTAAGGGGACTTGACACAGATACGCAGTATTTT.

The chain employs TRBV19 and TRBJ2-5; 7 nucleotides line up with TRBD1. The germline V gene has CDR1 LNHDA and CDR2 SQIVND (reference sequence). The CDR3 length is 13 residues. The trim removed 1 base at V and 5 bases at J, leaving 1 base unmatched. CDR3: CASSIGQGETQYF. The CDR3 bases are TGTGCCAGTAGTATAGGACAGGGTGAGACCCAGTACTTC. The full variable domain, in which reference TRBV19 and TRBJ2-5 provide the parts outside the CDR3, is DGGITQSPKYLFRKEGQNVTLSCEQNLNHDAMYWYRQDPGQGLRLIYYSQIVNDFQKGDIAEGYSVSREKKESFPLTVTSAQKNPTAFYLCASSIGQGETQYFGPGTRLLVL.

The CDR3 loop is CASSFTGSDGELFF. In DNA, the CDR3 is TGTGCCAGCAGCTTCACAGGGTCGGACGGGGAGCTGTTTTTT. The chain links TRBV5-4 to TRBJ2-2; D might be TRBD1 (6 bases). Trimming removed 2 bases from V and 7 bases from J, with 12 bases in between. This CDR3 contains 14 residues. Germline CDR1 is SGHNT and CDR2 is YYREEE (reference sequence).

The chain links TRBV11-1 to TRBJ2-5; possibly TRBD1 for D (6 bases). The last part of the DNA fits TRBJ2-7 better; the J call may be wrong. Per germline, CDR1 SGHAT and CDR2 FQDESV (reference sequence). The CDR3 totals 14 residues. CDR3 DNA: TGTGCCAGCAGCCAGGGGTCGCGGGCATACGAGCAGTACTTC. Protein sequence: CASSQGSRAYEQYF.